The rows below give T cell receptor beta chains drawn from one sample of a study of shared clonotypes between healthy human individuals. TCRdb's copy holds only in-frame clones and misses some; the assay was immunoSEQ multiplex PCR. The sample carries around 500,000 clones, 70% to 85% recorded once. The sequencing sample was made of PBMCs. The origin of the receptors is a woman aged 35 to 49 in good health. Some clones in this sample may be carry-over from other donors' samples. Both conserved end residues are part of each CDR3. Size is stated for part of the rows, as once, few or many counts, or as a class when the clone is expanded.

cdr3_aa: CAGGSQGRGAKNIQYF
j_call: TRBJ2-4
clone_size: .
v_call: TRBV28

cdr3_aa: CASSLAAASNTGELFF
j_call: TRBJ2-2
clone_size: .
v_call: TRBV7-6

cdr3_aa: CSVRTDRDQPQHF
j_call: TRBJ1-5
clone_size: .
v_call: TRBV29-1

cdr3_aa: CASSDARVGANYGYTF
j_call: TRBJ1-2
clone_size: many
v_call: TRBV19

cdr3_aa: CSAFLGTEAFF
j_call: TRBJ1-1
clone_size: .
v_call: TRBV20-1

cdr3_aa: CASSQSRLTGEQFF
j_call: TRBJ2-1
clone_size: .
v_call: TRBV23-1

cdr3_aa: CASNHRLSSGANVLTF
j_call: TRBJ2-6
clone_size: .
v_call: TRBV5-1

cdr3_aa: CSVQARGQPQHF
j_call: TRBJ1-5
clone_size: few
v_call: TRBV29-1

cdr3_aa: CASRRWGENTEAFF
j_call: TRBJ1-1
clone_size: many
v_call: TRBV28

cdr3_aa: CASSEGDKNIQYF
j_call: TRBJ2-4
clone_size: .
v_call: TRBV28

cdr3_aa: CASSPGSGRQRDTEAFF
j_call: TRBJ1-1
clone_size: .
v_call: TRBV7-8

cdr3_aa: CASSADRGLQETQYF
j_call: TRBJ2-5
clone_size: once
v_call: TRBV2

cdr3_aa: CASSDSPGSYNEQFF
j_call: TRBJ2-1
clone_size: .
v_call: TRBV6-4

cdr3_aa: CASSLSSGRGYEQFF
j_call: TRBJ2-1
clone_size: few
v_call: TRBV6-5

cdr3_aa: CASSSGLAGVRETQYF
j_call: TRBJ2-5
clone_size: .
v_call: TRBV7-9

cdr3_aa: CASSFPGQGFYEQYF
j_call: TRBJ2-7
clone_size: .
v_call: TRBV11-1

cdr3_aa: CSGRGVPQETQYF
j_call: TRBJ2-5
clone_size: .
v_call: TRBV29-1

cdr3_aa: CASSTAYRETQYF
j_call: TRBJ2-5
clone_size: .
v_call: TRBV19

cdr3_aa: CASSEPRTGRTGNTIYF
j_call: TRBJ1-3
clone_size: .
v_call: TRBV9

cdr3_aa: CASSPRATNEKLFF
j_call: TRBJ1-4
clone_size: .
v_call: TRBV6-6

cdr3_aa: CASSLGSPSYNEQFF
j_call: TRBJ2-1
clone_size: .
v_call: TRBV7-3

cdr3_aa: CATTPGPGEYSPLHF
j_call: TRBJ1-6
clone_size: .
v_call: TRBV6-1

cdr3_aa: CATAPGVRYSYEQYF
j_call: TRBJ2-7
clone_size: .
v_call: TRBV28

cdr3_aa: CASSQPFPGGETQYF
j_call: TRBJ2-5
clone_size: .
v_call: TRBV4-1

cdr3_aa: CASSLSGYSAYEQYF
j_call: TRBJ2-7
clone_size: many
v_call: TRBV7-8

cdr3_aa: CASSRLAGVTTDTQYF
j_call: TRBJ2-3
clone_size: .
v_call: TRBV2

cdr3_aa: CAISESRGQGEAFF
j_call: TRBJ1-1
clone_size: .
v_call: TRBV10-3

cdr3_aa: CASSLALSPGLAGARNTGELFF
j_call: TRBJ2-2
clone_size: .
v_call: TRBV5-1

cdr3_aa: CASTPWFSGSGEQFF
j_call: TRBJ2-1
clone_size: .
v_call: TRBV28

cdr3_aa: CASAMLEFSYEQYF
j_call: TRBJ2-7
clone_size: once
v_call: TRBV5-1

cdr3_aa: CASSLSGGTSPYNEQFF
j_call: TRBJ2-1
clone_size: .
v_call: TRBV28

cdr3_aa: CASTSTGQSLGANVLTF
j_call: TRBJ2-6
clone_size: .
v_call: TRBV2

cdr3_aa: CATAPGTGRETNEKLFF
j_call: TRBJ1-4
clone_size: .
v_call: TRBV10-3

cdr3_aa: CASSPRWGANTGELFF
j_call: TRBJ2-2
clone_size: .
v_call: TRBV5-1

cdr3_aa: CASSPRLAGHSYNEQFF
j_call: TRBJ2-1
clone_size: .
v_call: TRBV5-1

cdr3_aa: CASSPRGGPGEQYF
j_call: TRBJ2-7
clone_size: .
v_call: TRBV7-2

cdr3_aa: CASRQTGGDYGYTF
j_call: TRBJ1-2
clone_size: .
v_call: TRBV7-2

cdr3_aa: CASSQGPSGRAYEQFF
j_call: TRBJ2-1
clone_size: .
v_call: TRBV4-1

cdr3_aa: CASSITVGLVDPYEQYF
j_call: TRBJ2-7
clone_size: .
v_call: TRBV27

cdr3_aa: CASSDSDREEGKGHF
j_call: TRBJ1-5
clone_size: .
v_call: TRBV6-7

cdr3_aa: CASSLYIPSSGYEQYF
j_call: TRBJ2-7
clone_size: .
v_call: TRBV27

cdr3_aa: CASSFGQQETQYF
j_call: TRBJ2-5
clone_size: .
v_call: TRBV7-8

cdr3_aa: CASLERNSGRETQYF
j_call: TRBJ2-5
clone_size: .
v_call: TRBV2

cdr3_aa: CSVRTQTYEQYF
j_call: TRBJ2-7
clone_size: .
v_call: TRBV29-1

cdr3_aa: CASSVATAGRSTDTQYF
j_call: TRBJ2-3
clone_size: .
v_call: TRBV9

cdr3_aa: CASSSDRGGSYEQYF
j_call: TRBJ2-7
clone_size: few
v_call: TRBV7-2

cdr3_aa: CSVVGPGGSGNTIYF
j_call: TRBJ1-3
clone_size: few
v_call: TRBV29-1

cdr3_aa: CASSLGAALNTGELFF
j_call: TRBJ2-2
clone_size: .
v_call: TRBV7-9

cdr3_aa: CASGQGGGAQETQYF
j_call: TRBJ2-5
clone_size: .
v_call: TRBV12-5

cdr3_aa: CASKEGTSDEQYF
j_call: TRBJ2-7
clone_size: .
v_call: TRBV6-5

cdr3_aa: CASSLAAGFSGANVLTF
j_call: TRBJ2-6
clone_size: once
v_call: TRBV7-9

cdr3_aa: CASSIWSSFQNTEAFF
j_call: TRBJ1-1
clone_size: .
v_call: TRBV19

cdr3_aa: CASSSQGYTEAFF
j_call: TRBJ1-1
clone_size: .
v_call: TRBV10-2

cdr3_aa: CACWDNEQFF
j_call: TRBJ2-1
clone_size: .
v_call: TRBV7-2